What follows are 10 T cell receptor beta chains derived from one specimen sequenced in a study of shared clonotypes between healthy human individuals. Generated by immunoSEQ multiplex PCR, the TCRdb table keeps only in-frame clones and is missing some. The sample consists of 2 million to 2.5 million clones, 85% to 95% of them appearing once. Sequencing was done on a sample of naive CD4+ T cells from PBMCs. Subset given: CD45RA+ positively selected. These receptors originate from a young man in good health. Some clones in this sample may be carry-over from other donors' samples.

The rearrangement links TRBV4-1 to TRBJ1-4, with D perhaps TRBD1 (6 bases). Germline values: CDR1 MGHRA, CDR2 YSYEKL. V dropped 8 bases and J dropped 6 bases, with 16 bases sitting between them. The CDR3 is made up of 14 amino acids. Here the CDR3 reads CASHRGQTDEKLFF. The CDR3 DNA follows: TGCGCCAGCCATCGGGGGCAGACGGATGAAAAACTGTTTTTT.

The CDR3 sequence is CALAGEDTQYF. In DNA form, the CDR3 reads TGTGCGTTGGCGGGAGAAGATACGCAGTATTTT. The V and J genes are TRBV28 and TRBJ2-3; TRBD2 aligns across 7 bases. Germline V gene data show CDR1 as MDHEN and CDR2 as SYDVKM. There are 11 residues in the CDR3. The full variable domain, its missing parts supplied by reference TRBV28 and TRBJ2-3, is DVKVTQSSRYLVKRTGEKVFLECVQDMDHENMFWYRQDPGLGLRLIYFSYDVKMKEKGDIPEGYSVSREKKERFSLILESASTNQTSMYLCALAGEDTQYFGPGTRLTVL.

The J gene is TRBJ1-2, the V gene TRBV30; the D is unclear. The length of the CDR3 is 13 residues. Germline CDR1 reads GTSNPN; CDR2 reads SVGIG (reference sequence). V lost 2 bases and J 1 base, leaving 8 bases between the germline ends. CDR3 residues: CAWSPIGNYGYTF. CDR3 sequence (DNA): TGTGCCTGGAGTCCGATAGGTAACTATGGCTACACCTTC.

As DNA, the CDR3 is TGTGCCAGCAGCAAAAACCTTGGGATTCAAGAGACCCAGTACTTC. Protein product: CASSKNLGIQETQYF. The chain uses TRBV7-6 and TRBJ2-5; D is undetermined. V was shortened by 5 bases and J by 2 bases, with 15 bases between the two germline ends. CDR1 is SGHVS and CDR2 is FNYEAQ in the germline V gene. The CDR3 has 15 amino acids.

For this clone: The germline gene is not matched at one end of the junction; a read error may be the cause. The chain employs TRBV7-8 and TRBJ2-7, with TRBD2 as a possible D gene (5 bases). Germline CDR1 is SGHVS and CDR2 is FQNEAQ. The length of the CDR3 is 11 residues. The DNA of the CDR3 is TGTGCCAGCAGCCTAGCTGGCGAGCAGTACTTC. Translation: CASSLAGEQYF.

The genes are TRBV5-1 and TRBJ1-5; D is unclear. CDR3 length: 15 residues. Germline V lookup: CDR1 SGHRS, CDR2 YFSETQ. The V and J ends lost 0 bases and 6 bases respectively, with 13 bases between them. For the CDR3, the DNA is TGCGCCAGCAGCTTGGCGGGGATTCGGGGTCAGCCCCAGCATTTT. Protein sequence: CASSLAGIRGQPQHF.

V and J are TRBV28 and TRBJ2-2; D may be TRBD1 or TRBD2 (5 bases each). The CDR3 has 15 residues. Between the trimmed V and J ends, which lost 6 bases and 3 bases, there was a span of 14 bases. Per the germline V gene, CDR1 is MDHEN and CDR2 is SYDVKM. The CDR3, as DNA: TGTGCCAGCAGACCTCCGGGGCCCCACACCGGGGAGCTGTTTTTT. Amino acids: CASRPPGPHTGELFF. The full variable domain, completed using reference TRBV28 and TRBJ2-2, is DVKVTQSSRYLVKRTGEKVFLECVQDMDHENMFWYRQDPGLGLRLIYFSYDVKMKEKGDIPEGYSVSREKKERFSLILESASTNQTSMYLCASRPPGPHTGELFFGEGSRLTVL.

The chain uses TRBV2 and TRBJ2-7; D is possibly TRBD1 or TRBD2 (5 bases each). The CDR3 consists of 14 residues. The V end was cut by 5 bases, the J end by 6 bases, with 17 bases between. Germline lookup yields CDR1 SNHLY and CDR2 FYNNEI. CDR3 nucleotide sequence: TGTGCCAGCAGTAAGACGGGACCCTCCGGCGAGCAGTACTTC. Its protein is CASSKTGPSGEQYF. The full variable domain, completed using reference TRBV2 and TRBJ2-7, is EPEVTQTPSHQVTQMGQEVILRCVPISNHLYFYWYRQILGQKVEFLVSFYNNEISEKSEIFDDQFSVERPDGSNFTLKIRSTKLEDSAMYFCASSKTGPSGEQYFGPGTRLTVT.

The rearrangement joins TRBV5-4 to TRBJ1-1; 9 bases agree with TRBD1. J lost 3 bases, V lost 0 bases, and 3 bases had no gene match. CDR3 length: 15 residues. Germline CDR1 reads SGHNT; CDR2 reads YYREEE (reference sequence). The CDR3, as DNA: TGTGCCAGCAGCTTGGCCAACAGGGGGCACACTGAAGCTTTCTTT. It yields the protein CASSLANRGHTEAFF.

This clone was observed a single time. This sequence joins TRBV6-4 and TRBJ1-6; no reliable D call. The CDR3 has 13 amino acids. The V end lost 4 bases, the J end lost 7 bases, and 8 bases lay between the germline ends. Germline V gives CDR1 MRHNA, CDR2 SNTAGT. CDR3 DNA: TGTGCCAGCAGTGCTTTAGAAAATTCACCCCTCCACTTT. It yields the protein CASSALENSPLHF.